Below are 9 T cell receptor beta chains sequenced from a single sample in a study of T-cell memory formation after mild COVID-19. TCRdb reprocessed the 5' RACE reads with MiXCR, giving one entry per CDR3 protein. The sample has 300,000 or so distinct CDR3 sequences, less than 20% seen once. The sample taken for sequencing was PBMCs or a T cell subset sorted from them (not recorded which). All receptors come from a young man who had mild COVID-19 (a few samples of this study predate the infection). Cell type and time point are not known.

This clonotype was counted a few times. The chain links TRBV20-1 to TRBJ2-5; possibly TRBD2 for D (5 bases). The CDR3 is 15 amino acids. Trimming took 0 bases from V and 4 from J, leaving 15 bases between them. Germline V CDR1 and CDR2: DFQATT, SNEGSKA (reference sequence). CDR3: CSARDASGGGETQYF. Here the CDR3 DNA reads TGCAGTGCTAGAGATGCCAGCGGAGGAGGAGAGACCCAGTACTTC.

This clonotype was seen a handful of times. The rearrangement links TRBV9 to TRBJ2-1; D may be TRBD2 (5 bases). The CDR3 is made up of 14 amino acids. Trimming took 2 bases from V and 2 from J, leaving 8 bases between them. The germline V gene has CDR1 SGDLS and CDR2 YYNGEE. The CDR3 region has the DNA TGTGCCAGCAGCGTCGGGAAAACCTACAATGAGCAGTTCTTC. It encodes CASSVGKTYNEQFF.

This chain links TRBV10-3 with TRBJ2-3; 8 bases are a match to TRBD1. Germline V gives CDR1 ENHRY, CDR2 SYGVKD. V shed 10 bases, J shed 4 bases, and the junction held 10 bases outside the gene matches. There are 14 residues in the CDR3. The CDR3 coding sequence is TGTGCCACGGAGGGGGCAGGGGGCTCAGATACGCAGTATTTT. Residues: CATEGAGGSDTQYF.

CDR3 coding DNA: TGTGCCAGTACTCCGGGGGGGGACCCTTATGGCTACACCTTC. Translated, it gives CASTPGGDPYGYTF. The chain couples TRBV19 to TRBJ1-2; maybe TRBD1 (5 bases). V was pared by 7 bases and J by 5 bases, with 17 bases between. The CDR3 extends over 14 amino acids. The germline V gene encodes CDR1 LNHDA and CDR2 SQIVND (reference sequence).

J is TRBJ2-5 and V is TRBV4-3, with a weak D call TRBD2 (6 bases). From germline, CDR1 is LGHNA and CDR2 YSLEER. V dropped 1 base and J dropped 1 base, with 19 bases sitting between them. The CDR3 has 18 amino acids. The CDR3 loop reads CASSQGPSAREFQETQYF. The CDR3 DNA sequence: TGCGCCAGCAGCCAAGGCCCTTCGGCGCGGGAATTCCAAGAGACCCAGTACTTC.

The rearrangement joins TRBV20-1 to TRBJ2-4; either TRBD1 or TRBD2 may fit D (5 bases each). This CDR3 spans 13 amino acids. Germline CDR1 reads DFQATT; CDR2 reads SNEGSKA (reference sequence). Trimming removed 0 bases from V and 11 bases from J, with 14 bases in between. In DNA, the CDR3 is TGCAGTGCTAGAGAGGGGGTCCGGGGTTTTCAGTACTTC. Amino acid sequence: CSAREGVRGFQYF.

This clonotype was found a few times. The chain combines TRBV7-8 with TRBJ2-7; D not certain. The germline V gene has CDR1 SGHVS and CDR2 FQNEAQ. V gave up 3 bases and J gave up 4 bases, with 7 bases separating them. The CDR3 totals 12 residues. CDR3 nucleotide sequence: TGTGCCAGCAGCTTCTGCCCGTACGAGCAGTACTTC. Protein sequence: CASSFCPYEQYF.

This clonotype was seen a few times. The chain uses TRBV4-3 and TRBJ2-5; 12 nucleotides align to TRBD2. The CDR3 extends over 17 amino acids. The germline gives CDR1 LGHNA, CDR2 YSLEER. With 4 bases clipped from V and 2 bases from J, the junction kept 8 bases outside the gene matches. In DNA form, the CDR3 reads TGCGCCAGCAGCCTAAACCCGACTAGCGGGGGTCAAGAGACCCAGTACTTC. It specifies CASSLNPTSGGQETQYF.

In this sample, this clonotype turned up a few times. This rearrangement joins TRBV6-2 or TRBV6-3 to TRBJ1-5, with D unresolved. V lost 0 bases, J lost 6 bases, and 15 bases lay in between. The CDR3 is made up of 16 amino acids. Germline assignment: CDR1 MNHEY and CDR2 SVGEGT. The CDR3 loop is CASSYSSAGFLQPQHF. For the CDR3, the DNA is TGTGCCAGCAGTTACTCGAGTGCGGGATTTCTTCAGCCCCAGCATTTT.